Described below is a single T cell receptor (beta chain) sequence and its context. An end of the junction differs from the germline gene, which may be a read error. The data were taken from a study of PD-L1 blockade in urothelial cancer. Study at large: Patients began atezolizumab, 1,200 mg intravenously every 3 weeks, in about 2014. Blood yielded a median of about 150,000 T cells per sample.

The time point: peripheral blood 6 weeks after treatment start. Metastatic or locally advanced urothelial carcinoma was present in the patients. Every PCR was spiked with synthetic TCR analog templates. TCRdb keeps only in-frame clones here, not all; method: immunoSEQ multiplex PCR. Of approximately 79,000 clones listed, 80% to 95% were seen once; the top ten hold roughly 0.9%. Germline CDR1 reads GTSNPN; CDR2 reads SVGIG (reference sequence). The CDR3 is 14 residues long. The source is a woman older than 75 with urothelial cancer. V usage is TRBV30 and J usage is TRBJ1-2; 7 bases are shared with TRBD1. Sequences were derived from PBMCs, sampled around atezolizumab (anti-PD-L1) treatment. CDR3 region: CVWRSPGQRYGYTF. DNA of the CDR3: TGTGTCTGGAGGTCCCCGGGACAGCGCTATGGCTACACCTTC.